This TCR beta chain emerged from a study of T cells after yellow fever vaccination. Across the whole study: CD3, CD45RA, CCR7 and CD95 staining defined sorted EM, EMRA, CM and Tscm cells. In the case of low-cell-number fractions, SMART-Seq v4 Ultra Low Input was used for preparation. Broader study findings: Among all clonotypes, a small share was observed in both CD4 and CD8 compartments. The secondary response peaked faster, at day 5 versus 15, but was weaker.

Germline CDR1 reads SNHLY; CDR2 reads FYNNEI. The V and J ends lost 7 bases and 5 bases, in that order; junction bases with no gene match: 5. This CDR3 has 12 amino acids. TCRdb processed the 5' RACE reads anew with MiXCR; each CDR3 protein has one entry. In the table there are 9,500 to 15,000 distinct CDR3 sequences, 5.5% to 6% of which are singletons. This clonotype is judged medium-sized. The origin of this receptor is a man aged 30-40 years who received the YFV17D yellow fever vaccine. The rearrangement links TRBV2 to TRBJ2-7; TRBD2 matches 7 bases. The sequencing used PBMCs, either bulk or a sorted T-cell subset (CD4+, CD8+, memory, or dextramer-sorted; not recorded which), collected on the day of the yellow fever booster vaccination. CDR3 sequence: CASTGGHNEQYF. The CDR3 bases are TGTGCCAGCACGGGGGGTCACAACGAGCAGTACTTC.